One and the same sample provided the 3 T cell receptor beta chains below, sequenced in a study of T cell responses to AZD1222 COVID-19 vaccine (dated by TCRdb to about 2021). Library construction relied on the immunoSEQ multiplex PCR assay. Drawn from immuneACCESS, this table holds only the in-frame rearrangements with V and J called that TCRdb kept. Clones are partly lost; checked studies trace under half to an unresolved V gene and leave the rest unexplained. The sample table contains about 110,000 clones; only one count was recorded for around 91% of them. The ten top clones hold roughly 8% of the sample. This sample's time point label indicates: about 28 days (+/-7) after the second vaccine dose. The starting material was peripheral blood, obtained 28 days after the second AZD1222 dose. These receptors all stem from an adult who received the AZD1222 COVID-19 vaccine.

The chain carries TRBV11-2 and TRBJ2-3, with 8 bases matching TRBD2. In germline, CDR1 is SGHAT, CDR2 FQNNGV. The ends lost 5 bases at V and 2 bases at J; junction bases unmatched: 6. The CDR3 contains 15 residues. The CDR3 is CASSQTSVSTDTQYF. CDR3 sequence (DNA): TGTGCCAGCAGCCAGACTAGCGTATCCACAGATACGCAGTATTTT.

The chain combines TRBV12-3 or TRBV12-4 with TRBJ1-3; TRBD1 is a possible D gene (5 bases). The CDR3 is 13 amino acids. V shed 10 bases and J shed 1 base, with 11 bases lying between them. The CDR3 loop is CATRGGSGNTIYF. The CDR3 DNA is TGTGCCACCCGGGGGGGATCTGGAAACACCATATATTTT.

As DNA, the CDR3 is TGTGCCAGTAGTATAGCAGGGGGGCTCACTGAAGCTTTCTTT. Residues: CASSIAGGLTEAFF. The chain couples TRBV19 to TRBJ1-1; 7 bases agree with TRBD1. The length of the CDR3 is 14 residues. CDR1 LNHDA and CDR2 SQIVND come from the germline V gene (reference sequence). V shed 1 base and J 4 bases; nucleotides not matched to a gene: 3.